This T cell receptor beta chain derives from a study of T cell repertoires in cytomegalovirus infection. Turning to the study itself: A matching HLA type, together with CMV infection, was signaled by public TCR beta signatures. Whole-study findings and limits: HLA-C-restricted CMV clonotypes gave the most frequent clonotype in two of eight donors. Adding up the frequency of public TCR beta families identified people who carried CMV plus the relevant HLA.

MiXCR was run by TCRdb on the reads, yielding one entry per CDR3 protein. The repertoire holds 350,000 to 500,000 distinct CDR3 sequences, with approximately 31% as singletons. The germline V gene encodes CDR1 SGHVS and CDR2 FNYEAQ. CDR3 length: 13 amino acids. Of note for this clonotype: Its antigen is not identified. A much larger clone lies one base from this, so it may be a read error.

The sequence came from a human donor in good health (CMV status not recorded). Some clones in this sample may be carry-over from other donors' samples. The source material was PBMCs. The genes are TRBV7-6 and TRBJ1-2, with no clear D. CDR3 sequence (DNA): TGTGCCCGCAGCCATCAGCCAACCTATGGCTACACCTTC. It translates to CARSHQPTYGYTF.